This T cell receptor beta chain emerged from a study of siplizumab effects on memory and regulatory T cells (dated by TCRdb to the late 2010s). At the level of the whole study: The study examined how the anti-CD2 antibody siplizumab affects alloreactive T-cell subsets in allogeneic mixed lymphocyte reactions built from human PBMCs.

As for this clone: Its antigen has not been determined. Base quality data are lacking; no much larger clone is found one base away.

Between the V and J ends, shortened by 3 bases and 6 bases respectively, the junction contains 6 bases. CDR1 and CDR2 were assigned from the germline V gene (reference sequence) as GTSNPN and SVGIG. The CDR3 contains 11 residues, cysteine and phenylalanine counted. Of all the DNA, just the CDR3 is kept, 33 bases in frame from base 1. Sorted unstimulated T cells and proliferating T cells recovered from mixed lymphocyte reactions underwent TCRbeta CDR3 sequencing. Fresh whole blood from 9 to 11 HLA-typed healthy donors was used to isolate PBMCs. To map where alloreactive clones came from, unstimulated CD4+ non-regulatory T cells were FACS-sorted. General study outcomes and caveats: A naive or memory phenotype could not be assigned to roughly 80-97% of proliferating CD4+ or CD8+ clones. In reactions with siplizumab, an average of approximately 70% of mappable alloreactive CD4+ clones were Treg-derived, compared with 25% to 30% in control reactions. Whether proliferating Tregs from siplizumab cultures actually had suppressive function was not functionally confirmed. Siplizumab significantly lowered the cumulative frequency of alloreactive sequences that could be traced to unstimulated CD4+ memory T cells. Greater diversity appeared to be present in unstimulated naive T cells than in memory T cells, and a substantial contribution to the alloresponse seemed to be made by naive cells. Because sequences below about 10^-5 frequency were poorly captured, only a minor fraction of alloreactive clones could be mapped to unstimulated subsets.

The library was obtained by the immunoSEQ multiplex PCR assay. Approximately 10^5 TCR templates per sample were assayed by the deep sequencing platform. Genomic DNA extracted from sorted T cells was used for TCRbeta CDR3 sequencing. As for the original processing: The R programming language was used for clonal analysis of the TCRbeta CDR3 data. Alloreactive CD4+ and CD8+ clones were defined by comparing unstimulated samples with post-reaction CFSE-low samples. Regulatory or non-regulatory origin of alloreactive CD4+ clones was assigned by matching sequences to the sorted unstimulated Treg and non-Treg repertoires. As stored in TCRdb, this immuneACCESS dataset retains in-frame rearrangements with V and J assigned. A fraction of the clones does not appear; measured against another copy, unresolved V genes explain less than half of the discrepancy, and the remainder lacks a known reason. Clone size and the V and J calls come from that table; the DNA yielded D and trimming. The sample table shows tens of thousands of clones, and about 94% are seen once. Approximately 0.31% of the sample belongs to the ten largest clones.

The sequence came from a human donor in good health. Sequenced sample: non-Treg CD4+ T cells sorted from blood. The cell subset or site label corresponds to: FACS-sorted unstimulated CD4+ non-regulatory T cells. The chain is encoded by TRBV30 joined to TRBJ2-1; the D gene cannot be resolved reliably. CDR3 region: CAWRVVNEQFF. The bases read TGTGCCTGGAGAGTAGTCAATGAGCAGTTCTTC.